Listed below are T cell receptor beta chains from one sample, sequenced in a study of shared clonotypes between healthy human individuals. The method was immunoSEQ multiplex PCR; TCRdb's version includes in-frame clones alone and lacks a portion of them. The sample holds approximately 1.9 million clones, about 93% seen once. Sequenced: naive CD8+ T cells from PBMCs. The receptor source for this set is a man younger than 35 in good health. Some clones in this sample may be carry-over from other donors' samples. CDR3s include the opening cysteine and the closing phenylalanine or tryptophan. A D gene is named only where the DNA matches it firmly. Clone size is not always given. Where it is, it says once, few, many or a class for expanded clones.

J: TRBJ2-1
V: TRBV27
size: .
D: .
CDR3: CASSLSPEPYNEQFF
DNA: TGTGCCAGCAGTTTATCGCCCGAACCTTACAATGAGCAGTTCTTC

J: TRBJ1-1
V: TRBV5-6
size: .
D: .
CDR3: CASSSEGGRTEAFF
DNA: TGTGCCAGCAGTTCTGAGGGGGGCCGGACTGAAGCTTTCTTT

J: TRBJ2-7
V: TRBV2
size: .
D: .
CDR3: CASSPGAEQYF
DNA: TGTGCCAGCAGCCCAGGGGCGGAGCAGTACTTC

J: TRBJ1-4
V: TRBV27
size: .
D: TRBD1
CDR3: CASSYIGTADPEKLFF
DNA: TGTGCCAGCAGTTACATCGGGACAGCGGACCCCGAAAAACTGTTTTTT

J: TRBJ1-2
V: TRBV9
size: once
D: TRBD1
CDR3: CASEGQGARRGGYTF
DNA: TGTGCCTCCGAGGGACAGGGGGCGCGTAGGGGTGGCTACACCTTC

J: TRBJ2-7
V: TRBV28
size: once
D: .
CDR3: CASRPLRTSFYEQYF
DNA: TGTGCCAGCAGACCCCTACGGACGAGTTTTTACGAGCAGTACTTC

J: TRBJ2-3
V: TRBV7-9
size: .
D: .
CDR3: CASSQVGRRGVGDTQYF
DNA: TGTGCCAGCAGCCAAGTGGGACGGCGGGGTGTCGGAGATACGCAGTATTTT

J: TRBJ2-1
V: TRBV7-6
size: .
D: TRBD1
CDR3: CASSPEVRGLTGDSYNEQFF
DNA: TGTGCCAGCAGCCCCGAGGTTAGGGGGTTAACAGGGGACTCCTACAATGAGCAGTTCTTC

J: TRBJ2-3
V: TRBV18
size: .
D: .
CDR3: CASSPTLTSTDTQYF
DNA: TGTGCCAGCTCACCAACACTTACTAGCACAGATACGCAGTATTTT

J: TRBJ2-2
V: TRBV7-8
size: .
D: .
CDR3: CASSRDRGGTGELFF
DNA: TGTGCCAGCAGCCGCGACAGAGGAGGGACCGGGGAGCTGTTTTTT

J: TRBJ2-1
V: TRBV7-8
size: few
D: TRBD1
CDR3: CASSLAHGQAREQFF
DNA: TGTGCCAGCAGCTTAGCCCATGGACAGGCGCGTGAGCAGTTCTTC

J: TRBJ2-1
V: TRBV11-2
size: .
D: TRBD2
CDR3: CASSLAPGLAGFHEQFF
DNA: TGTGCCAGCAGCTTGGCCCCGGGACTAGCGGGATTCCATGAGCAGTTCTTC

J: TRBJ2-7
V: TRBV2
size: .
D: TRBD2
CDR3: CASIPGLAGGPKDEQYF
DNA: TGTGCCAGCATCCCGGGACTAGCGGGAGGGCCTAAGGACGAGCAGTACTTC

J: TRBJ1-5
V: TRBV18
size: .
D: TRBD1
CDR3: CASSPSDRPNQPQHF
DNA: TGTGCCAGCTCACCTTCGGACAGGCCGAATCAGCCCCAGCATTTT

J: TRBJ2-1
V: TRBV15
size: .
D: .
CDR3: CATSVDWGRGNEQFF
DNA: TGTGCCACCAGCGTGGACTGGGGAAGAGGCAATGAGCAGTTCTTC

J: TRBJ1-1
V: TRBV4-1
size: .
D: .
CDR3: CASSQDLGGWNTEAFF
DNA: TGCGCCAGCAGCCAAGATTTGGGAGGGTGGAACACTGAAGCTTTCTTT

J: TRBJ2-7
V: TRBV10-2
size: .
D: .
CDR3: CASSEMGGFDIEQYF
DNA: TGCGCCAGCAGTGAGATGGGTGGGTTCGACATCGAGCAGTACTTC

J: TRBJ1-1
V: TRBV13
size: few
D: .
CDR3: CASSHAGVEAFF
DNA: TGTGCCAGCAGTCATGCAGGGGTTGAAGCTTTCTTT

J: TRBJ2-7
V: TRBV6-5
size: .
D: TRBD1
CDR3: CASSTGQGNEQYF
DNA: TGTGCCAGCAGCACCGGACAGGGGAACGAGCAGTACTTC

J: TRBJ2-2
V: TRBV6-5
size: .
D: .
CDR3: CASSYVGTGELFF
DNA: TGTGCCAGCAGTTACGTAGGCACCGGGGAGCTGTTTTTT

J: TRBJ2-7
V: TRBV27
size: .
D: .
CDR3: CASTGGGYEQYF
DNA: TGTGCCAGTACGGGTGGGGGGTACGAGCAGTACTTC

J: TRBJ1-5
V: TRBV6-5
size: .
D: .
CDR3: CASSYRSFSRPQHF
DNA: TGTGCCAGCAGTTACCGCAGTTTCAGCCGGCCCCAGCATTTT

J: TRBJ2-7
V: TRBV10-1
size: .
D: TRBD2
CDR3: CASGTSGTKTYEQYF
DNA: TGCGCCAGCGGGACTAGCGGGACTAAGACCTACGAGCAGTACTTC

J: TRBJ2-1
V: TRBV7-9
size: once
D: .
CDR3: CASSLVGNTYNEQFF
DNA: TGTGCCAGCAGCTTAGTCGGGAACACCTACAATGAGCAGTTCTTC

J: TRBJ2-7
V: TRBV19
size: .
D: TRBD1
CDR3: CASSPRDSYEQYF
DNA: TGTGCCAGTAGTCCTCGGGACAGCTACGAGCAGTACTTC

J: TRBJ2-7
V: TRBV27
size: once
D: .
CDR3: CASSLSRAVYEQYF
DNA: TGTGCCAGCAGTTTATCGAGGGCAGTGTACGAGCAGTACTTC

J: TRBJ2-5
V: TRBV27
size: .
D: .
CDR3: CASSLWRAETQYF
DNA: TGTGCCAGCAGTTTGTGGCGGGCAGAGACCCAGTACTTC

J: TRBJ2-1
V: TRBV5-1
size: .
D: .
CDR3: CASSLLLSGGVGYNEQFF
DNA: TGCGCCAGCAGCTTGCTTCTATCCGGCGGGGTTGGCTACAATGAGCAGTTCTTC

J: TRBJ2-3
V: TRBV7-3
size: .
D: .
CDR3: CASSSPEGRTDTQYF
DNA: TGTGCCAGCAGCTCCCCCGAAGGTAGGACAGATACGCAGTATTTT

J: TRBJ1-1
V: TRBV9
size: .
D: TRBD1
CDR3: CASSAWTGEGLNTEAFF
DNA: TGTGCCAGCAGCGCCTGGACAGGGGAGGGGTTGAACACTGAAGCTTTCTTT

J: TRBJ1-2
V: TRBV27
size: .
D: .
CDR3: CASSSYRGGYTF
DNA: TGTGCCAGCAGTTCTTACAGAGGAGGCTACACCTTC

J: TRBJ1-5
V: TRBV4-1
size: few
D: .
CDR3: CASSQERQGRDQPQHF
DNA: TGCGCCAGCAGCCAAGAGCGGCAGGGACGCGATCAGCCCCAGCATTTT

J: TRBJ2-1
V: TRBV29-1
size: .
D: TRBD2
CDR3: CSVMGGSSYNEQFF
DNA: TGCAGCGTTATGGGCGGGAGCTCCTACAATGAGCAGTTCTTC

J: TRBJ2-2
V: TRBV19
size: .
D: .
CDR3: CASSGVRTGELFF
DNA: TGTGCCAGTAGCGGTGTTCGCACCGGGGAGCTGTTTTTT

J: TRBJ2-7
V: TRBV27
size: .
D: .
CDR3: CASSLWAGLSSYEQYF
DNA: TGTGCCAGCAGTTTATGGGCGGGCTTAAGCTCCTACGAGCAGTACTTC

J: TRBJ2-1
V: TRBV29-1
size: .
D: .
CDR3: CSVDELIGEQFF
DNA: TGCAGCGTTGACGAATTAATAGGGGAGCAGTTCTTC